The next 7 T cell receptor beta chains were all read from a single sample in a study of cytotoxic CD8 clonotypes in ibrutinib-treated CLL. Clones were sequenced by immunoSEQ multiplex PCR, and TCRdb holds only the in-frame ones, with some missing. The sample records hundreds of thousands of clones, 70% being singletons. This material consisted of PBMCs, taken after 24 months of ibrutinib treatment. These receptors were obtained from a human donor with chronic lymphocytic leukemia.

The chain carries TRBV10-3 and TRBJ2-6; the D is unclear. With 0 bases removed from V and 0 bases from J, the gap between germline ends came to 9 bases. The germline gives CDR1 ENHRY, CDR2 SYGVKD. This CDR3 spans 17 amino acids. This CDR3 is CAISESSPDSGANVLTF. In DNA, the CDR3 is TGTGCCATCAGTGAGTCGAGTCCAGACTCTGGGGCCAACGTCCTGACTTTC.

The chain couples TRBV6-1 to TRBJ2-5; 9 bases are shared with TRBD1. Losses at the gene ends were 4 bases for V and 2 bases for J; bases not matched to a gene: 14. In germline, CDR1 is MNHNS, CDR2 SASEGT. This CDR3 comprises 18 residues. The CDR3: CASSVGFLSGTGQETQYF. CDR3 nucleotides: TGTGCCAGCAGTGTGGGTTTTCTTTCCGGGACAGGGCAAGAGACCCAGTACTTC.

The chain has TRBV4-3 and TRBJ2-7, with 8 bases identical to TRBD2. CDR1 is LGHNA and CDR2 is YSLEER in the germline V gene. The CDR3 totals 15 residues. Trimming removed 0 bases from V and 2 bases from J; junction bases left unmatched: 3. The CDR3 protein is CASSQEAGGTYEQYF. In DNA form, the CDR3 reads TGCGCCAGCAGCCAAGAGGCGGGAGGAACCTACGAGCAGTACTTC.

The CDR3: CASSLQVLEDNEQFF. The CDR3 DNA reads TGTGCCAGCAGCTTACAGGTCTTAGAGGACAATGAGCAGTTCTTC. The genes are TRBV7-9 and TRBJ2-1; no clear D. The germline V gene encodes CDR1 SEHNR and CDR2 FQNEAQ (reference sequence). The CDR3 runs 15 residues. The V end lost 2 bases, the J end lost 5 bases, and 13 bases lay between the germline ends. Filled out from reference TRBV7-9 and TRBJ2-1, the complete variable domain reads DTGVSQNPRHKITKRGQNVTFRCDPISEHNRLYWYRQTLGQGPEFLTYFQNEAQLEKSRLLSDRFSAERPKGSFSTLEIQRTEQGDSAMYLCASSLQVLEDNEQFFGPGTRLTVL.

A single count supports this clone. The chain couples TRBV4-2 to TRBJ2-7; D could derive from TRBD1 or TRBD2 (5 bases each). V was trimmed by 2 bases and J by 5 bases, leaving 13 bases between them. The CDR3 covers 14 residues. Germline assignment: CDR1 LGHNA and CDR2 YNFKEQ. The CDR3 DNA follows: TGTGCCAGCAGCCAAAATGTACGGGGCGACGAGCAGTACTTC. This encodes CASSQNVRGDEQYF.

V usage is TRBV30 and J usage is TRBJ1-5; the D gene is possibly TRBD1 (6 bases). CDR1 is GTSNPN, CDR2 SVGIG, per germline (reference sequence). This CDR3 contains 15 residues. Trimming stripped 2 bases from V and 3 bases from J, with 14 bases between. CDR3 DNA: TGTGCCTGGAGTAAAGGACAGATCTTCAATCAGCCCCAGCATTTT. It specifies CAWSKGQIFNQPQHF.

The rearrangement joins TRBV2 to TRBJ2-2; D gene ambiguous. The CDR3 length is 14 residues. V lost 8 bases and J lost 0, with 10 bases in between. CDR1 and CDR2 from the germline V gene are SNHLY and FYNNEI. The CDR3 bases are TGTGCCAGCGAGTCCGCGCCGAACACCGGGGAGCTGTTTTTT. It codes for CASESAPNTGELFF.